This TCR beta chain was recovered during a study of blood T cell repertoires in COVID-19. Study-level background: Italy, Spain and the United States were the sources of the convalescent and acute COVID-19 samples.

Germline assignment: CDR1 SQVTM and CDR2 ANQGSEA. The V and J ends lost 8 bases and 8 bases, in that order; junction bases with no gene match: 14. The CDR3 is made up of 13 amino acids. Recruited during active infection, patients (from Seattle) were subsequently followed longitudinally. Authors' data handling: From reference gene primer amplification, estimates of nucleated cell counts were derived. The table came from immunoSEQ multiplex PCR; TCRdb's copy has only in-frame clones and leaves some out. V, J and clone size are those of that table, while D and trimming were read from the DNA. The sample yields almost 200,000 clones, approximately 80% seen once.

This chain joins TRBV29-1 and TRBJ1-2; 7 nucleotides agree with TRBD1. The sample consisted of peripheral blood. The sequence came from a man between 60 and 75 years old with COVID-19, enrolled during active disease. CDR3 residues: CSSREQGVGGYTF. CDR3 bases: TGCAGCTCCAGAGAGCAGGGGGTTGGCGGCTACACCTTC. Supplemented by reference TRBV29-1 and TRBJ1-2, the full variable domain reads SAVISQKPSRDICQRGTSLTIQCQVDSQVTMMFWYRQQPGQSLTLIATANQGSEATYESGFVIDKFPISRPNLTFSTLTVSNMSPEDSSIYLCSSREQGVGGYTFGSGTRLTVV.